Listed here is a single T cell receptor (beta chain). What it binds is unknown. This sample was included in a study of cytomegalovirus exposure and HLA in healthy donors. The CDR3 extends over 17 amino acids. Germline V gene data show CDR1 as LNHDA and CDR2 as SQIVND (reference sequence). V was clipped by 5 bases and J by 4 bases, with 23 bases between them. The primer mix had 60 Vbeta and 13 Jbeta primers. Clones were read by immunoSEQ multiplex PCR, and TCRdb kept only the in-frame ones, dropping some. The sample shows roughly 100,000 clones, roughly 83% of them seen only once. Findings and limits, study-wide: Some V segments, including TRBV6-2 and TRBV6-3, were excluded as indistinguishable.

This clonotype was sampled from a man aged 40-49 years in good health and CMV-seronegative. The chain is built from TRBV19 and TRBJ1-2; perhaps TRBD1 as D (5 bases). Sequenced sample: PBMCs. In DNA form, the CDR3 reads TGTGCCAGTAGTCCAACTCCAGCGGGGGGGGATGGCTATGGCTACACCTTC. It codes for CASSPTPAGGDGYGYTF.